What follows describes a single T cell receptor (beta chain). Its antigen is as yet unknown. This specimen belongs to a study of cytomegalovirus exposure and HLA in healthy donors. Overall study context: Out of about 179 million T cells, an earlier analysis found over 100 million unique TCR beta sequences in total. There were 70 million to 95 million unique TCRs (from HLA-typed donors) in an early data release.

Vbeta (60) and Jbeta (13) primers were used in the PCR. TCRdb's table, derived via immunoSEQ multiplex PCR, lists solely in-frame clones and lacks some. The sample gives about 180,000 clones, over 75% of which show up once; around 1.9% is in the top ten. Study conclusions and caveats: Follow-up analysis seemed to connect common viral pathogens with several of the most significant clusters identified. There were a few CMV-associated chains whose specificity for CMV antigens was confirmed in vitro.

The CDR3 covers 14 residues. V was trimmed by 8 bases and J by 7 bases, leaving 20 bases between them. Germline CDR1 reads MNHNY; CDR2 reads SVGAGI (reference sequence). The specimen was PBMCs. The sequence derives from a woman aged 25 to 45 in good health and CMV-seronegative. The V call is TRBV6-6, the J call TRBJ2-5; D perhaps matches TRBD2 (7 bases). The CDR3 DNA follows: TGTGCCAGCGGATCAAGGGGGGGTCCAGGGACCCAGTACTTC. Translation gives CASGSRGGPGTQYF.